This T cell receptor beta chain was observed in a study of human T cells and chemical hapten exposure. As for the study in general: The sensitizer, 2% DPC, was used on 2 cm by 2 cm of upper inner arm skin.

TCRdb used MiXCR to reprocess the RACE reads, holding one entry per CDR3 protein. The data contain some 100,000 distinct CDR3 sequences, roughly 9% of them singletons. The study, taken as a whole, reports: As patch test score rose, PT1 expanded TCR counts tended to rise as well.

Notes on this clonotype: What it binds is not known.

Time point: patch test 2, 6 weeks after DPC sensitization. Noted treatment: therapeutic diphenylcyclopropenone sensitization with weekly scalp DPC. Germline V gives CDR1 SQVTM, CDR2 ANQGSEA. CDR3 size: 14 residues. The ends lost 7 bases at V and 4 bases at J; junction bases unmatched: 12. J is TRBJ1-2 and V is TRBV29-1; 7 bases map to TRBD1. Specimen: whole blood, collected in connection with sensitization to the hapten diphenylcyclopropenone (DPC). This clonotype was sampled from a woman between 40 and 50 years old with alopecia areata. Some clones in this sample may be carry-over from other donors' samples. CDR3 residues: CSGSSGGTGYGYTF. In DNA form, the CDR3 reads TGCAGCGGTAGTTCAGGGGGTACCGGCTATGGCTACACCTTC.